This entry describes one TCR beta chain. Its target is unknown. Time point here: blood from clinic visit 5 months post-surgery; TSC patient then seizure free. Only cases whose brain tissue showed the highest T cell transcript signatures were sequenced. Patients received at least one anti-epileptic drug before surgery. V was trimmed by 0 bases and J by 0 bases, leaving 22 bases between them. The V gene's germline CDR1 is MGHRA and CDR2 YSYEKL. The CDR3 is 20 amino acids. The method was immunoSEQ multiplex PCR; TCRdb's version includes in-frame clones alone and lacks a portion of them. The sample carries approximately 330,000 clones, over 90% recorded once. The source of the sample is a study of brain T cells in children with intractable seizures. Points from the study as a whole: Pre- and post-surgery blood differed in depth, so pre-surgery absences may be undersampling. Viral specificity was inferred only from CDR3 similarity; HCMV serostatus was unknown.

The TCR sequence derives from a boy younger than two with tuberous sclerosis and intractable seizures. The source material was peripheral blood, sampled 5 to 6 months after surgery. The rearrangement joins TRBV4-1 to TRBJ2-3, with a possible D match to TRBD2 (6 bases). CDR3 bases: TGCGCCAGCAGCCAAGATAAGACAGCCCGACTAGTCCTTAGCACAGATACGCAGTATTTT. It encodes CASSQDKTARLVLSTDTQYF.